These T cell receptor beta chains were read from a single sample in a study of blood T cell repertoires in COVID-19. Clones were read by immunoSEQ multiplex PCR, and TCRdb kept only the in-frame ones, dropping some. The table includes under 150,000 clones, under 80% detected once. Sequences were obtained from peripheral blood. These receptor sequences come from a man aged 55 to 69 with acute or convalescent COVID-19. Each CDR3 is given with its conserved first and last residue. D genes are given only for firm matches. Size is stated for part of the rows, as once, few or many counts, or as a class when the clone is expanded.

>.|TRBJ1-3|16|TRBV7-9|.
CASSLGRTVLGNTIYF
TGTGCCAGCAGCTTAGGACGCACAGTTCTTGGAAACACCATATATTTT
>.|TRBJ1-5|14|TRBV7-9|.
CASSLAQGNQPQHF
TGTGCCAGCAGCTTAGCGCAGGGGAATCAGCCCCAGCATTTT
>.|TRBJ2-7|14|TRBV11-2|.
CASSLDGRYYEQYF
TGTGCCAGCAGCTTAGATGGGAGGTACTACGAGCAGTACTTC
>TRBD2|TRBJ2-7|15|TRBV3-1/TRBV3-2|.
CASSQVRTSSGEQYF
TGTGCCAGCAGCCAAGTAAGGACTAGTTCGGGGGAGCAGTACTTC
>TRBD1|TRBJ1-5|13|TRBV6-5|.
CASMTGGRQPQHF
TGTGCCAGCATGACAGGGGGACGCCAGCCCCAGCATTTT
>.|TRBJ2-3|14|TRBV19|.
CASMSKGDTDTQYF
TGTGCCAGTATGTCTAAAGGGGACACAGATACGCAGTATTTT
>.|TRBJ2-1|13|TRBV7-9|many
CASSPPLGNEQFF
TGTGCCAGCAGCCCTCCCCTAGGCAATGAGCAGTTCTTC
>.|TRBJ1-2|14|TRBV5-1|.
CASSPGRGVYGYTF
TGCGCCAGCAGCCCCGGGAGAGGGGTCTATGGCTACACCTTC
>TRBD1|TRBJ2-3|14|TRBV5-6|many
CASSRTGGEYTQYF
TGTGCCAGCAGCCGGACAGGGGGCGAATATACGCAGTATTTT
>TRBD2|TRBJ2-2|17|TRBV28|.
CASSPPSGGRNTGELFF
TGTGCCAGCAGTCCCCCCTCGGGGGGGAGGAACACCGGGGAGCTGTTTTTT
>TRBD2|TRBJ2-7|14|TRBV28|.
CASTLSGRVSEQYF
TGTGCCAGCACCCTAAGTGGGAGGGTAAGCGAGCAGTACTTC
>TRBD2|TRBJ2-2|18|TRBV5-1|few
CASSLAPTSGTNTGELFF
TGCGCCAGCAGCTTAGCCCCGACTAGCGGGACGAACACCGGGGAGCTGTTTTTT
>.|TRBJ2-1|15|TRBV7-7|.
CASSPHRVGYNEQFF
TGTGCCAGCAGCCCCCACCGGGTGGGCTACAATGAGCAGTTCTTC
>TRBD2|TRBJ2-1|15|TRBV7-9|.
CASSQTPGGPYEQFF
TGTGCCAGCAGCCAAACCCCGGGAGGGCCGTATGAGCAGTTCTTC
>TRBD2|TRBJ2-3|17|TRBV6-6|.
CASSRQLGLDEADTQYF
TGTGCCAGCAGTCGACAGTTAGGACTAGATGAGGCAGATACGCAGTATTTT
>TRBD1|TRBJ2-1|14|TRBV24-1|few
CATSGTGGRDEQFF
TGTGCCACCAGTGGGACAGGGGGCAGGGATGAGCAGTTCTTC
>TRBD2|TRBJ2-5|17|TRBV19|.
CASTGGGLAGERETQYF
TGTGCCAGTACCGGTGGGGGACTAGCGGGAGAGAGAGAGACCCAGTACTTC
>.|TRBJ2-1|17|TRBV28|few
CASSFFTTSRSYNEQFF
TGTGCCAGCAGTTTCTTCACTACTAGTCGATCCTACAATGAGCAGTTCTTC
>.|TRBJ1-2|13|TRBV28|.
CASGGGNYYGYTF
TGTGCCAGCGGCGGGGGAAATTACTATGGCTACACCTTC
>.|TRBJ2-7|16|TRBV5-1|.
CASSFGHGKMSYEQYF
TGCGCCAGCAGCTTCGGACACGGAAAGATGTCCTACGAGCAGTACTTC
>.|TRBJ1-3|16|TRBV15|.
CATSISFDRLGNTIYF
TGTGCCACCAGCATATCATTCGACAGGCTTGGAAACACCATATATTTT
>.|TRBJ1-1|14|TRBV28|.
CASSFLAENTEAFF
TGTGCCAGCAGCTTCCTTGCAGAGAACACTGAAGCTTTCTTT
>.|TRBJ2-2|16|TRBV7-2|.
CASSQPQGTNTGELFF
TGTGCCAGCAGCCAGCCGCAGGGAACGAACACCGGGGAGCTGTTTTTT
>TRBD1|TRBJ2-7|14|TRBV27|.
CASSLTRTGYEQYF
TGTGCCAGCAGTCTCACCCGGACAGGCTACGAGCAGTACTTC
>.|TRBJ2-5|13|TRBV28|.
CASKSRAQETQYF
TGTGCCAGCAAGAGCAGGGCACAAGAGACCCAGTACTTC
>.|TRBJ2-7|12|TRBV7-8|.
CASSAAGYEQYF
TGTGCCAGCAGCGCCGCAGGGTATGAGCAGTACTTC
>.|TRBJ1-5|13|TRBV28|many
CASSLDGAQPQHF
TGTGCCAGCAGTTTAGATGGGGCTCAGCCCCAGCATTTT
>.|TRBJ2-7|14|TRBV6-5|.
CASSKPGQSSEQYF
TGTGCCAGCAGTAAACCGGGACAATCTAGCGAGCAGTACTTC
>TRBD2|TRBJ2-3|16|TRBV19|few
CASSIFSGETTDTQYF
TGTGCCAGTAGTATATTCAGCGGGGAAACTACAGATACGCAGTATTTT
>.|TRBJ1-6|14|TRBV27|.
CASSLFVNNSPLHF
TGTGCCAGCAGTTTATTTGTTAATAATTCACCCCTCCACTTT
>TRBD2|TRBJ2-7|13|TRBV12-3/TRBV12-4|.
CASSPGLGYEQYF
TGTGCCAGCAGTCCGGGACTAGGGTACGAGCAGTACTTC
>TRBD2|TRBJ2-7|15|TRBV3-1/TRBV3-2|.
CASSQATSGSYEQYF
TGTGCCAGCAGCCAAGCAACTAGCGGGAGCTACGAGCAGTACTTC
>TRBD2|TRBJ2-1|14|TRBV10-3|once
CAISAIAGNNEQFF
TGTGCCATCAGTGCCATAGCGGGTAACAATGAGCAGTTCTTC
>.|TRBJ1-3|13|TRBV10-1|.
CASQQGSGNTIYF
TGCGCCAGCCAGCAGGGCTCTGGAAACACCATATATTTT
>TRBD1|TRBJ2-7|14|TRBV7-9|.
CASSSGTGDYEQYF
TGTGCCAGCAGCTCCGGGACAGGGGACTACGAGCAGTACTTC
>.|TRBJ2-1|14|TRBV5-6|.
CASSLGLLVYEQFF
TGTGCCAGCAGCTTGGGCCTACTAGTCTATGAGCAGTTCTTC
>.|TRBJ1-1|13|TRBV5-4|.
CASSHQAGTEAFF
TGTGCCAGCAGCCACCAGGCTGGCACTGAAGCTTTCTTT
>.|TRBJ2-1|16|TRBV18|.
CASSKMSGGNPREQFF
TGTGCCAGCTCAAAAATGAGCGGAGGTAACCCACGCGAGCAGTTCTTC
>.|TRBJ2-7|14|TRBV18|.
CASSPPGVSYEQYF
TGTGCCAGCTCACCGCCGGGTGTTTCCTACGAGCAGTACTTC
>TRBD1|TRBJ2-7|13|TRBV5-5|.
CASSDRGGGEQYF
TGTGCCAGCAGCGACCGAGGGGGCGGCGAGCAGTACTTC
>TRBD2|TRBJ2-7|13|TRBV7-9|.
CASSPGGPSGQYF
TGTGCCAGCAGCCCGGGGGGACCCTCGGGGCAGTACTTC